One and the same sample provided the 17 T cell receptor beta chains below, sequenced in a study of Graves' ophthalmopathy and Graves' hyperthyroidism. Amplification of the TCR beta CDR3 regions used RNA transcripts (as template). RT-PCR was first run with HTBI primers, then multiplex PCR in a second round. TCRdb called the multiplex PCR reads again in MiXCR, with one record for every CDR3 protein. The top ten clones hold 9.1% of a sample with about 210,000 distinct CDR3 sequences, approximately 29% of them seen once. The sequencing input was peripheral blood. The receptor source for this set is a man aged 50-60 years with Graves' ophthalmopathy.

This clonotype was seen many times. The rearrangement joins TRBV29-1 to TRBJ2-2; 7 nucleotides align to TRBD2. The ends lost 0 bases at V and 7 bases at J; junction bases unmatched: 11. The CDR3 runs to 16 residues. In germline, CDR1 is SQVTM, CDR2 ANQGSEA. The CDR3 spells CSVEDAPGRNDGELFF. CDR3 in DNA: TGCAGCGTTGAAGATGCCCCCGGGAGGAACGACGGGGAGCTGTTTTTT.

This clonotype was seen at least ten times. V and J are TRBV7-8 and TRBJ2-7, with TRBD1 identical over 10 bases. Germline CDR1 reads SGHVS; CDR2 reads FQNEAQ. V was pared by 1 base and J by 2 bases, with 5 bases of the junction left unmatched. The CDR3 runs 16 residues. For the CDR3, the DNA is TGTGCCAGCAGCTTAGACCGGACAGGGGGGGCCTACGAGCAGTACTTC. Translating it yields CASSLDRTGGAYEQYF.

This clonotype was picked up many times. The rearrangement joins TRBV28 to TRBJ1-1, with 7 bases aligning to TRBD1. Trimming removed 9 bases from V and 11 bases from J; junction bases left unmatched: 6. The CDR3 consists of 10 residues. Germline V CDR1 and CDR2: MDHEN, SYDVKM. CDR3 nucleotide sequence: TGTGCCAGTGGGAACAGGGGCGCTTTCTTT. This encodes CASGNRGAFF.

This clonotype has at least ten counts. This chain uses TRBV7-2 with TRBJ1-5; D is ambiguous. CDR1 is SGHTA and CDR2 is FQGNSA in the germline V gene. Trimming took off 5 bases at V and 3 bases at J, with 8 bases between the two ends. CDR3 length equals 13 residues. CDR3 amino acids: CASSLLINQPQHF. CDR3 nucleotides: TGTGCCAGCAGCCTCTTAATCAATCAGCCCCAGCATTTT.

This chain joins TRBV7-3 and TRBJ2-2; 10 positions match TRBD1. Trimming took 4 bases from V and 0 from J; bases not matched to a gene: 5. Germline V lookup: CDR1 SGHTA, CDR2 FQGTGA. CDR3 length: 17 residues. This chain's CDR3 is CASSWGTGVANTGELFF. The CDR3 DNA reads TGTGCCAGCAGCTGGGGGACAGGGGTAGCGAACACCGGGGAGCTGTTTTTT.

This clonotype came up many times. The chain uses TRBV6-2 or TRBV6-3 and TRBJ2-7; 9 positions match TRBD2. The junction had 9 bases not matched to a gene; V was cut back by 7 bases and J by 2 bases. The CDR3 is made up of 15 amino acids. Germline V gives CDR1 MNHEY, CDR2 SVGEGT. CDR3 nucleotides: TGTGCCAGCATGAGTGGCGGGAGGGAGACCTACGAGCAGTACTTC. This encodes CASMSGGRETYEQYF.

This clonotype has a count of ten or more. The gene calls are TRBV6-2 or TRBV6-3 and TRBJ1-2; D uncertain. Trimming left V 2 bases short and J 6 bases short, with 7 bases between. The CDR3 contains 12 residues. CDR1 and CDR2 from the germline V gene are MNHEY and SVGEGT. CDR3 sequence (DNA): TGTGCCAGCAGTTACACCCGGAATGGCTACACCTTC. Translated, it gives CASSYTRNGYTF.

This clonotype came up many times. This chain connects TRBV5-1 to TRBJ2-2; TRBD1 matches at 8 bases. CDR1 SGHRS and CDR2 YFSETQ come from the germline V gene. The length of the CDR3 is 14 residues. The ends lost 7 bases at V and 4 bases at J; junction bases unmatched: 6. The CDR3 loop reads CASQQGELTGELFF. The DNA for the CDR3 is TGCGCCAGCCAACAGGGGGAGCTCACCGGGGAGCTGTTTTTT.

This clonotype was counted at least ten times. V gene TRBV5-6 combines with J gene TRBJ2-3; 7 positions agree with TRBD2. The V gene end was trimmed by 2 bases and the J gene end by 3 bases; junction bases not matched to a gene: 15. CDR3 length equals 18 residues. Per the germline V gene, CDR1 is SGHDT and CDR2 is YYEEEE. The CDR3 spells CASSLIGGREGNTDTQYF. In DNA form, the CDR3 reads TGTGCCAGCAGCTTAATTGGTGGCAGGGAGGGAAATACAGATACGCAGTATTTT.

This clonotype was recorded many times. The V gene is TRBV28, the J gene TRBJ2-7; TRBD2 aligns across 14 bases. The CDR3 totals 16 residues. V lost 6 bases, J lost 2 bases, and 6 bases stayed unmatched. In germline, CDR1 is MDHEN, CDR2 SYDVKM. In DNA form, the CDR3 reads TGTGCCAGCAGCCCGGGACTAGCGGGAGCAACCTACGAGCAGTACTTC. This gives the protein CASSPGLAGATYEQYF.

The gene calls are TRBV15 and TRBJ2-4; maybe TRBD1 (5 bases). This CDR3 is 16 amino acids long. Germline CDR1 and CDR2: LNHNV and YYDKDF (reference sequence). Deletions cut 2 bases from V and 0 bases from J, with 11 bases between. DNA of the CDR3: TGTGCCACCAGCAGACAAGGACACTTAGCCAAAAACATTCAGTACTTC. As protein: CATSRQGHLAKNIQYF.

The table lists this clonotype with many counts. The chain employs TRBV5-1 and TRBJ2-7; 9 positions match TRBD1. The germline gives CDR1 SGHRS, CDR2 YFSETQ. This CDR3 contains 14 residues. V shed 4 bases, J shed 7 bases, and the junction held 9 bases outside the gene matches. CDR3: CASSMRTGEGEQYF. CDR3 DNA sequence: TGCGCCAGCAGCATGCGGACAGGGGAAGGTGAGCAGTACTTC.

V gene TRBV28 combines with J gene TRBJ2-7; TRBD1 is a possible D gene (6 bases). Between the trimmed V and J ends, which lost 1 base and 2 bases, there was a span of 15 bases. This CDR3 is built from 16 residues. CDR1 and CDR2 from the germline V gene are MDHEN and SYDVKM. This CDR3 reads CASSLFRGTPTYEQYF. CDR3 DNA sequence: TGTGCCAGCAGTTTATTCAGAGGGACACCTACCTACGAGCAGTACTTC.

This clonotype came up many times. The chain has TRBV5-1 and TRBJ1-2; TRBD1 aligns across 7 bases. CDR3 size: 13 residues. Per the germline V gene, CDR1 is SGHRS and CDR2 is YFSETQ. V gave up 5 bases and J gave up 3 bases; unmatched junction bases: 4. The CDR3 DNA sequence: TGCGCCAGCAGGACAGGGAGACACTATGGCTACACCTTC. Protein product: CASRTGRHYGYTF.

This clonotype was counted many times. The chain links TRBV24-1 to TRBJ1-2; D is ambiguous. CDR1 and CDR2 (germline): KGHDR, SFDVKD. There are 10 residues in the CDR3. Trimming removed 6 bases from V and 2 bases from J, with 0 bases in between. CDR3 protein: CATSNYGYTF. As DNA, the CDR3 is TGTGCCACCAGTAACTATGGCTACACCTTC.

This clonotype was recorded at least ten times. The chain couples TRBV11-2 to TRBJ2-7, with 10 bases matching TRBD2. CDR3 size: 15 residues. Trimming removed 3 bases from V and 7 bases from J; junction bases left unmatched: 9. CDR1 and CDR2 from the germline V gene are SGHAT and FQNNGV. The CDR3 reads CASSFQREGRREQYF. The CDR3, as DNA: TGTGCCAGCAGCTTCCAGCGGGAGGGCCGTCGGGAGCAGTACTTC.

V usage is TRBV7-2 and J usage is TRBJ2-5; D is perhaps TRBD2 (5 bases). The ends were cut back, 2 bases at V and 4 bases at J, with 8 bases in the middle. Germline assignment: CDR1 SGHTA and CDR2 FQGNSA. The CDR3 is made up of 13 amino acids. The CDR3 nucleotides read TGTGCCAGCAGCTTACAGCGGCGAGAGACCCAGTACTTC. Protein sequence: CASSLQRRETQYF.